The present TCR beta chain was sequenced within a study of T cell changes during pregnancy in multiple sclerosis. The method was immunoSEQ multiplex PCR; TCRdb's version includes in-frame clones alone and lacks a portion of them. The sample includes tens of thousands of clones, roughly 93% of them seen just once. Trimming took off 4 bases at V and 4 bases at J, with 23 bases between the two ends. CDR3 size: 17 residues. Looked up from germline, CDR1 is SGHRS and CDR2 is YFSETQ. This chain links TRBV5-1 with TRBJ2-5; unclear D gene. The sample was peripheral blood, taken in the second trimester of pregnancy. The clonotype comes from a female donor in good health, enrolled as a control in a pregnancy study. The CDR3 DNA reads TGCGCCAGCAGCCGAGTTGCGGTTTCCTCTAAAACAGAGACCCAGTACTTC. This gives the protein CASSRVAVSSKTETQYF.